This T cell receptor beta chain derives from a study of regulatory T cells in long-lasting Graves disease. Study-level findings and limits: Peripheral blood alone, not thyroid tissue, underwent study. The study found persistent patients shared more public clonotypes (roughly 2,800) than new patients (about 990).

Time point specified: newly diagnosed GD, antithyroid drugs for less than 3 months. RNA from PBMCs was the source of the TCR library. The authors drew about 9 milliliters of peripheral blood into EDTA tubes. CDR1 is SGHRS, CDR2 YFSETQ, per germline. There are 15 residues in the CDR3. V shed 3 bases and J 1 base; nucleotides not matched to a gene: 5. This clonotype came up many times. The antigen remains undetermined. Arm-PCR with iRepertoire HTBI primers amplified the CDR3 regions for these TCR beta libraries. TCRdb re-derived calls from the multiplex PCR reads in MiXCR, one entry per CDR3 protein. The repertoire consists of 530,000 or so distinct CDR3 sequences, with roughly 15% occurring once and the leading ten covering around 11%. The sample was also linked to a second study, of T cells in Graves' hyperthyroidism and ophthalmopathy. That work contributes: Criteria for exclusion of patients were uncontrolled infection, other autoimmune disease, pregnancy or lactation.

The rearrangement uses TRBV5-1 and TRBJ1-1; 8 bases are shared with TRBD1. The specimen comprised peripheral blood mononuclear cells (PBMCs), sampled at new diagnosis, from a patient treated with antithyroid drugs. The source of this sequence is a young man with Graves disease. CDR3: CASSWWTGPNTEAFF. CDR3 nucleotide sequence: TGCGCCAGCAGCTGGTGGACAGGGCCGAACACTGAAGCTTTCTTT.